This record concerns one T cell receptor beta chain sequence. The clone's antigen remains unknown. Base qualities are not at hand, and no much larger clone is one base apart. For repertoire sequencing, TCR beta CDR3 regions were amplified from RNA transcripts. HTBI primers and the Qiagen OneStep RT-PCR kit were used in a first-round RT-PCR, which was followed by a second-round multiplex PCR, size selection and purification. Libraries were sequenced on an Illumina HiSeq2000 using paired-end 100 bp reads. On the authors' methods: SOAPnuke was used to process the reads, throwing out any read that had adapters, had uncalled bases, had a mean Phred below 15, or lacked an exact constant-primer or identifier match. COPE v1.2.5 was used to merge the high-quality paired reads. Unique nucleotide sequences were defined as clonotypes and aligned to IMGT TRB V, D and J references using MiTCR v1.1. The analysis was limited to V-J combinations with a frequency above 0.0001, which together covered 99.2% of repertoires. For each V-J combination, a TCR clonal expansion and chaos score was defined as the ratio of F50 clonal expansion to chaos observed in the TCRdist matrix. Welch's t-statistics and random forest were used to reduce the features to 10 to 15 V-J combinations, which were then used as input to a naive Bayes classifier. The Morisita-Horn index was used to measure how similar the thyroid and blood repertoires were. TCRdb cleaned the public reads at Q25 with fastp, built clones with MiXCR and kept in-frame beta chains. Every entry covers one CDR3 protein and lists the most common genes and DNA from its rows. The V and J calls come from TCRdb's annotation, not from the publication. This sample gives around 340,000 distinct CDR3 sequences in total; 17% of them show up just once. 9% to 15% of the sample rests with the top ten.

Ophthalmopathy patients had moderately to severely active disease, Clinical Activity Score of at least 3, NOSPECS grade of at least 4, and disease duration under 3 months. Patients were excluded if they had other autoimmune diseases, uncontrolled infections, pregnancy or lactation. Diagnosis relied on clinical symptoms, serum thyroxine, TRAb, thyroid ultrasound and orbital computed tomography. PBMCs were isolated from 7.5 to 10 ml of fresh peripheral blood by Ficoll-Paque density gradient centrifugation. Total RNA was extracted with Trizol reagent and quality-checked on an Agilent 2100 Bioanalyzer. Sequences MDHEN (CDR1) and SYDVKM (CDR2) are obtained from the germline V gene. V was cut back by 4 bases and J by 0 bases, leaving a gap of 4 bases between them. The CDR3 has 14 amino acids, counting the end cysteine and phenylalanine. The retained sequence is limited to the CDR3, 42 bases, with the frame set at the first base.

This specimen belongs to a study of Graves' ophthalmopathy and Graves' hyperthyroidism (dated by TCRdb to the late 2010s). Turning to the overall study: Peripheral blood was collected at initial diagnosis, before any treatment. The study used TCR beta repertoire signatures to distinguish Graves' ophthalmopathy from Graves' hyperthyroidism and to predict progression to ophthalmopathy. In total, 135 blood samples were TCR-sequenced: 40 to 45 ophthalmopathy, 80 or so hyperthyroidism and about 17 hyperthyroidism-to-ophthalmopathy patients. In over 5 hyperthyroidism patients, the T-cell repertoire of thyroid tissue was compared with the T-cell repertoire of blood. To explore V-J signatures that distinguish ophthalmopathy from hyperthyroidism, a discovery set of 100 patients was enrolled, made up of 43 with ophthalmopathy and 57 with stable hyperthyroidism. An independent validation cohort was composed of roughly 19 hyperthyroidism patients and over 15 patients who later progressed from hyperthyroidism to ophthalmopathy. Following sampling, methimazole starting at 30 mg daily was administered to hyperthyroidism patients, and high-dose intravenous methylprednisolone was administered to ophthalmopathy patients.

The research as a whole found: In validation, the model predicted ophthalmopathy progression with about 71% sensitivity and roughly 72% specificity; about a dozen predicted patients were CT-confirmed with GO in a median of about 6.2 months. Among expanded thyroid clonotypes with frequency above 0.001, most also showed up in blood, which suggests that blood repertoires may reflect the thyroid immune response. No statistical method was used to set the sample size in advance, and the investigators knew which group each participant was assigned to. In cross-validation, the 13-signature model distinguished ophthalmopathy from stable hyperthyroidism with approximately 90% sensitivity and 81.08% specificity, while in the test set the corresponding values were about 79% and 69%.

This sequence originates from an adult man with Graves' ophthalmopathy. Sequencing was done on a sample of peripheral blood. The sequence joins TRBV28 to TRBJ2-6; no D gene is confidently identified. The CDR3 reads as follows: CASSSHSGANVLTF. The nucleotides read TGTGCCAGCAGTTCCCACTCTGGGGCCAACGTCCTGACTTTC.